The 3 T cell receptor beta chains in this list originate from one sample, sequenced in a study of cytomegalovirus exposure and HLA in healthy donors. The PCR had 60 Vbeta and 13 Jbeta primers. Libraries were prepared by immunoSEQ multiplex PCR; TCRdb keeps only in-frame clonotypes and omits some of them. There are around 53,000 clones in the sample; nearly 85% occur only once, and roughly 1.5% lies in the top ten. The sequenced sample consisted of PBMCs. Receptors were obtained from a man under 40 in good health and CMV-seronegative.

This chain links TRBV29-1 with TRBJ2-2, with D possibly being TRBD1 (6 bases). The CDR3 has 13 amino acids. Germline-derived CDR1 and CDR2 are SQVTM and ANQGSEA. V lost 3 bases to trimming and J lost 2 bases, with 7 bases between them. The CDR3 is CSVEDSNTGELFF. The DNA for the CDR3 is TGCAGCGTTGAGGACAGTAACACCGGGGAGCTGTTTTTT.

This rearrangement joins TRBV7-3 to TRBJ1-6; maybe TRBD1 (5 bases). This CDR3 contains 14 residues. The germline V gene encodes CDR1 SGHTA and CDR2 FQGTGA. V was pared by 2 bases and J by 6 bases, with 8 bases between. The CDR3 is CASSLGQFNSPLHF. CDR3 nucleotides: TGTGCCAGCAGCTTAGGACAATTTAATTCACCCCTCCACTTT.

The CDR3 DNA sequence: TGTGCCAGCAGCTCCGACGGGAACTATGGCTACACCTTC. It codes for CASSSDGNYGYTF. The chain links TRBV5-4 to TRBJ1-2; D ambiguous. CDR1 and CDR2 from the germline V gene are SGHNT and YYREEE (reference sequence). V lost 3 bases and J 2 bases, leaving 8 bases between the germline ends. The CDR3 covers 13 residues.